This TCR beta chain emerged from a study of cytomegalovirus exposure and HLA in healthy donors. Whole-study results and caveats: Investigators reported approximately 150 TCR beta chains as tied to cytomegalovirus. Accurate prediction of most subjects' HLA-A and HLA-B alleles from TCR beta sequences was reported.

The CDR3 totals 15 residues. V shed 5 bases and J 7 bases; nucleotides not matched to a gene: 13. CDR1 LNHDA and CDR2 SQIVND come from the germline V gene (reference sequence). The PCR had 60 Vbeta and 13 Jbeta primers. The assay was immunoSEQ multiplex PCR, and TCRdb's table has in-frame clones only and misses some. The sample consists of some 150,000 clones, more than 70% of them appearing once. Comments on this clone: Antigen unknown.

This rearrangement joins TRBV19 to TRBJ1-2; 7 bases map to TRBD1. This TCR was sampled from a male donor in good health and CMV-seronegative. The material sequenced was PBMCs. This CDR3 is CASSLGQRATSGYTF. The CDR3 DNA reads as TGTGCCAGTAGTTTGGGACAGCGCGCCACTAGTGGCTACACCTTC.